This T cell receptor beta chain was retrieved from a study of PD-1 blockade in classical Hodgkin lymphoma. The method was immunoSEQ multiplex PCR; TCRdb's version includes in-frame clones alone and lacks a portion of them. The sample shows approximately 50,000 clones, around 90% of them seen only once. Concerning this clone: Antigen: not known.

The CDR3 has 14 residues. V was pared by 5 bases and J by 2 bases, with 10 bases between. The germline V gene has CDR1 SEHNR and CDR2 FQNEAQ (reference sequence). Overall study results and limits: Newly diagnosed patients reportedly had lower baseline TCR diversity than healthy donors. Compared with baseline, CD4+ but not CD8+ TCR diversity had risen significantly by C4D1. Those achieving complete response showed baseline diversity like newly diagnosed patients.

Brentuximab vedotin exposure varied, and every patient relapsed after autologous stem cell transplantation. The chain carries TRBV7-9 and TRBJ1-3; TRBD1 is a possible D gene (5 bases). The sequence derives from a human donor with classical Hodgkin lymphoma. Sample: peripheral blood mononuclear cells (PBMCs), taken before the second cycle of nivolumab. In DNA form, the CDR3 reads TGTGCCAGCAGCATCAGGGATACTGGAAACACCATATATTTT. It is translated as CASSIRDTGNTIYF.